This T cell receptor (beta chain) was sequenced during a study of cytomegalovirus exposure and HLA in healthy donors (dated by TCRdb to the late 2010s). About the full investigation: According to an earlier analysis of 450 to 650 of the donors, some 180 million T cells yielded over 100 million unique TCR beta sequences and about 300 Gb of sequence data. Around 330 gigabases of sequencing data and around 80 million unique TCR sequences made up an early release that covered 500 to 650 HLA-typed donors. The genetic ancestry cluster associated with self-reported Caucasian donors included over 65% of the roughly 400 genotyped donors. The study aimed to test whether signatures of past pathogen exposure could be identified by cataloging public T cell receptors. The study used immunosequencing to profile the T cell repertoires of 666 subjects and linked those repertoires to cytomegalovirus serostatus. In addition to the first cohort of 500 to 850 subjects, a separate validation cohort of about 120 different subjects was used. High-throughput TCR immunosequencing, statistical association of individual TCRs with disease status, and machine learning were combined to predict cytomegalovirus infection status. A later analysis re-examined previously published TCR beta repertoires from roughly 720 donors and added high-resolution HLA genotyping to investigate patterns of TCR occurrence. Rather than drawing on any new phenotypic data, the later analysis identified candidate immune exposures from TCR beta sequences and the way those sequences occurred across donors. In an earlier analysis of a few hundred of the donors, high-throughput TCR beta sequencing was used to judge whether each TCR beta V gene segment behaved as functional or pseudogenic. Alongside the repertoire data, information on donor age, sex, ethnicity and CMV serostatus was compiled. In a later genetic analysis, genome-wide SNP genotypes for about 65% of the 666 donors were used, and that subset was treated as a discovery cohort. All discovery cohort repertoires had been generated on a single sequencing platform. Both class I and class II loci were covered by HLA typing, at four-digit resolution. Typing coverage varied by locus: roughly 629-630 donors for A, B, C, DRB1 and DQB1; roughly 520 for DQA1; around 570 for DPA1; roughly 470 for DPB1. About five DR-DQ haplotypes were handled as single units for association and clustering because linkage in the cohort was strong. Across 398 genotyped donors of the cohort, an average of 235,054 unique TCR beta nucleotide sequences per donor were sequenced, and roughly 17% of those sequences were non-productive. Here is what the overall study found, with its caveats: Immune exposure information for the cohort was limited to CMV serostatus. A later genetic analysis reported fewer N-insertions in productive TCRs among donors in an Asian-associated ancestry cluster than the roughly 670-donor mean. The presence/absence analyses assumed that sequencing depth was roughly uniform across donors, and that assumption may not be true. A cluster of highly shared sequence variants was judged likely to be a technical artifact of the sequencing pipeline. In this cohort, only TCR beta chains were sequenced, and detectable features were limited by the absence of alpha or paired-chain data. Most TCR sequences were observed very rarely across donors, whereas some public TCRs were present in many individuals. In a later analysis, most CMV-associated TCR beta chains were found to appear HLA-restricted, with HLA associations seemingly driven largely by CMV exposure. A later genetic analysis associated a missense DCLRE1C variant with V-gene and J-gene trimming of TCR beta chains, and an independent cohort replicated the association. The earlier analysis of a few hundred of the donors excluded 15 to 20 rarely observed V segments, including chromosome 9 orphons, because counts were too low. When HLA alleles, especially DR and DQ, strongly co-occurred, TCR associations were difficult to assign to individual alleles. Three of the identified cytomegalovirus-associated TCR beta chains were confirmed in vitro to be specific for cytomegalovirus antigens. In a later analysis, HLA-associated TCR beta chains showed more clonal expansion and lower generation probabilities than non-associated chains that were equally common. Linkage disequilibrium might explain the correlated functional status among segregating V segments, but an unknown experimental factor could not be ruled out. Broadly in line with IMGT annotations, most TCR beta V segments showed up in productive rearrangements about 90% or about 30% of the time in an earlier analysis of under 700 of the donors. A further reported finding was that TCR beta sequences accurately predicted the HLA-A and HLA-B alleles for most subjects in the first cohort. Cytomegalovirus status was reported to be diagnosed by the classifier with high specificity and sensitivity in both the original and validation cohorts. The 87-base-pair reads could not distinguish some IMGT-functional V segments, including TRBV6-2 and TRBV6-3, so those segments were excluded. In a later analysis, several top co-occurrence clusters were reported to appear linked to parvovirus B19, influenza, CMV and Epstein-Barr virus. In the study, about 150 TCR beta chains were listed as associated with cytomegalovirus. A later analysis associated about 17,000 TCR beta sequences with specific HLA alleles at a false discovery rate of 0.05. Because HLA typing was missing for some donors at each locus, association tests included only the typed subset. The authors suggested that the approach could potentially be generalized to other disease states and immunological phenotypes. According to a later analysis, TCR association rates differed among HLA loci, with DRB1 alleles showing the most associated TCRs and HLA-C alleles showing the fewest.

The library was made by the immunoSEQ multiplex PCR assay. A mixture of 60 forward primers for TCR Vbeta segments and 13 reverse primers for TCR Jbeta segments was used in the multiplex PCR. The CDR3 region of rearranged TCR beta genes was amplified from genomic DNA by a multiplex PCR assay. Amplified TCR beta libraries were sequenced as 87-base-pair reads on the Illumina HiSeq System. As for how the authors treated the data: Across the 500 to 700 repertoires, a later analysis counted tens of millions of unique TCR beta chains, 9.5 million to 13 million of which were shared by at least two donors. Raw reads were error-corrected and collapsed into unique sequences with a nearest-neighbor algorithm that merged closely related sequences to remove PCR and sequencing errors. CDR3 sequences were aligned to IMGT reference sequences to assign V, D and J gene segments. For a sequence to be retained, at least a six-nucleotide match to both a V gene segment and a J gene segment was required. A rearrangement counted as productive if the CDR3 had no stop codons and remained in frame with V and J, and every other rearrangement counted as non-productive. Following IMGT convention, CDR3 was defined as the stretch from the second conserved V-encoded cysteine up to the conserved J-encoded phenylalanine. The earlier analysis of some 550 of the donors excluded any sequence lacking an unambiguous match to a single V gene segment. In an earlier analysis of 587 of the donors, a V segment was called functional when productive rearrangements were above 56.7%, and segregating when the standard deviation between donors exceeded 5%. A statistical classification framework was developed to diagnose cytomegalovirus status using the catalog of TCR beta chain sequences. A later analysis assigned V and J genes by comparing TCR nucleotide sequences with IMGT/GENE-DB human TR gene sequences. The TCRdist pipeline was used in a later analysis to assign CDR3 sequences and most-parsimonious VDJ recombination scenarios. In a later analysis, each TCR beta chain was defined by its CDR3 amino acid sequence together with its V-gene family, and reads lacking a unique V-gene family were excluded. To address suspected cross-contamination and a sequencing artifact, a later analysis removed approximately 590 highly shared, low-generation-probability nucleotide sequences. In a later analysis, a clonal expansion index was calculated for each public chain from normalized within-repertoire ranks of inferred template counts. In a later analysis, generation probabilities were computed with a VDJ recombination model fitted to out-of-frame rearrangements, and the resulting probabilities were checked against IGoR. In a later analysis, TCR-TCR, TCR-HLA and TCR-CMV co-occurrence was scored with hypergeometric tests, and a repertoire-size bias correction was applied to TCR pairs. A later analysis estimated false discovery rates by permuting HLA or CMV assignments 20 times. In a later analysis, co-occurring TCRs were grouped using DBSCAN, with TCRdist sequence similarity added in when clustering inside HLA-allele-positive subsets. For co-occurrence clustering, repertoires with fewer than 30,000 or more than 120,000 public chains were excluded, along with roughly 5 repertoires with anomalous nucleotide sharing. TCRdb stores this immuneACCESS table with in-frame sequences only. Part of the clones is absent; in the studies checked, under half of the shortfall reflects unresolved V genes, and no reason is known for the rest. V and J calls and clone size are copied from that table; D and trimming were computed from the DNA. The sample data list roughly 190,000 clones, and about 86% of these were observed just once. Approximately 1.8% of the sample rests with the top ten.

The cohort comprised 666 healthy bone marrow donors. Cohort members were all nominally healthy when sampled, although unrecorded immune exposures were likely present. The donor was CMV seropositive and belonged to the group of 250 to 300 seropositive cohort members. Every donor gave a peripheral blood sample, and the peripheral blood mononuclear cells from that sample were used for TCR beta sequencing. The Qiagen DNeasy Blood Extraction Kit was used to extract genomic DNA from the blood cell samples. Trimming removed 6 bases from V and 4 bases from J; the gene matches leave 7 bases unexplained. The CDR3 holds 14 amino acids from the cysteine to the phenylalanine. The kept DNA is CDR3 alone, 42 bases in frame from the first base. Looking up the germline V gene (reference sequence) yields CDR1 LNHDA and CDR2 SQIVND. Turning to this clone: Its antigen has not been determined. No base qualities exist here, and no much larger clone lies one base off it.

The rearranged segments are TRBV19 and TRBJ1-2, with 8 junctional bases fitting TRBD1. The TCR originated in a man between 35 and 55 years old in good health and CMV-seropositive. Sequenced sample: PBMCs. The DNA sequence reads TGTGCCAGTAGAGAGACAGGGGCTCTCTATGGCTACACCTTC. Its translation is CASRETGALYGYTF. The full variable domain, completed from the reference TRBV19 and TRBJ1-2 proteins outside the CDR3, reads DGGITQSPKYLFRKEGQNVTLSCEQNLNHDAMYWYRQDPGQGLRLIYYSQIVNDFQKGDIAEGYSVSREKKESFPLTVTSAQKNPTAFYLCASRETGALYGYTFGSGTRLTVV.